This TCR beta chain originates from a study of T-cell memory formation after mild COVID-19. Across the study: There were largely donor-specific TCR clusters.

The sample holds one count of this clonotype. Its matching antigen is unknown. MiXCR was run by TCRdb on the 5' RACE reads, yielding one entry per CDR3 protein. The table includes around 13,000 distinct CDR3 sequences, around 12% detected once. Study-level results: Shrinking CD4+ clones were chiefly CM and EM; CD8+ ones were chiefly EMRA. Memory cells collected pre-infection included some clones that later responded, suggesting cross-reactive memory joined. Clones that contracted from day 15 to 85 had balanced CD4/CD8; later expanders were CD4+ biased.

The sequence derives from an adult woman who had mild COVID-19 (a few samples of this study predate the infection). Cell type and time point are not known. The source material was PBMCs or a T cell subset sorted from them (not recorded which).

The CDR3 sequence: CASSEFWFF. CDR3 DNA: TGCGCCAGCAGTGAGTTCTGGTTCTTT. The rearrangement joins TRBV10-1 to TRBJ1-1, with D hard to call. With 1 base removed from V and 14 bases from J, the gap between germline ends came to 5 bases. Per the germline V gene, CDR1 is WNHNN and CDR2 is SYGVQD (reference sequence). CDR3 length equals 9 residues.